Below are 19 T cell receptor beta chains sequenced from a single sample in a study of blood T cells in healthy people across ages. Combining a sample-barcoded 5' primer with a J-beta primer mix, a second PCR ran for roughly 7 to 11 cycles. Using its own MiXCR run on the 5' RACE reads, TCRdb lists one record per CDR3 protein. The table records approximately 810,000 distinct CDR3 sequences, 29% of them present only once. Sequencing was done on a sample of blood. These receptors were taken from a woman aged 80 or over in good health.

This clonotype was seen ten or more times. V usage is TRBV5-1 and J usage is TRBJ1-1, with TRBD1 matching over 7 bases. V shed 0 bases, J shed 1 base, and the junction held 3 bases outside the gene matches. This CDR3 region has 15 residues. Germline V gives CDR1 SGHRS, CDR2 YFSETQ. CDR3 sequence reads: CASSLEGAGNTEAFF. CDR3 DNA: TGCGCCAGCAGCTTGGAGGGGGCTGGGAACACTGAAGCTTTCTTT.

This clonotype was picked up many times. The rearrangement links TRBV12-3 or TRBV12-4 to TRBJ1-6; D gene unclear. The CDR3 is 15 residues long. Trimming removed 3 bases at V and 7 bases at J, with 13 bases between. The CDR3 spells CASSFEGVANSPLHF. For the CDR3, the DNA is TGTGCCAGCAGTTTCGAGGGCGTCGCGAATTCACCCCTCCACTTT.

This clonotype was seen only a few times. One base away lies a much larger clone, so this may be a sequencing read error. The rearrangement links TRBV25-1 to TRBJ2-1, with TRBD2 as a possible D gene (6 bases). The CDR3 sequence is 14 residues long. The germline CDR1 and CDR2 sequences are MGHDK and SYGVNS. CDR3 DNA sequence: TGTGCCAGCAGTGAATATAAATTCGGGGGAGAGCGGTTCTTC. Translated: CASSEYKFGGERFF.

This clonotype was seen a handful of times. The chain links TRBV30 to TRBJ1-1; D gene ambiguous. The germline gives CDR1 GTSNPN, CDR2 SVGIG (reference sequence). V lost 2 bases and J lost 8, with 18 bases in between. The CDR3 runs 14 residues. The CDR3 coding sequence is TGTGCCTGGAGTATCTGGACCCCCGGTTTGGAAGCTTTCTTT. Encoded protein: CAWSIWTPGLEAFF.

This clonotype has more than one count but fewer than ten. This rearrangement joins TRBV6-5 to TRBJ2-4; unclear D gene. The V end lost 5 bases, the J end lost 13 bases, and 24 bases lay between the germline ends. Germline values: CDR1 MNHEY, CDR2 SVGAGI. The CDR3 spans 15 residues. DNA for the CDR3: TGTGCCAGCAGTCTCAACAGCATCCGGAACAATGAGCAGTACTTC. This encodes CASSLNSIRNNEQYF.

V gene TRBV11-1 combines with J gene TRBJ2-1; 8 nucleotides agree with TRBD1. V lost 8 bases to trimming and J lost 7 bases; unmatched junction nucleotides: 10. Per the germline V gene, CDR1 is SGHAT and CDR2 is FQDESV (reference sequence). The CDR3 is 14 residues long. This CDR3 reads CASGHGQGKNEQFF. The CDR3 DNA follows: TGTGCCAGCGGCCACGGACAGGGAAAAAATGAGCAGTTCTTC.

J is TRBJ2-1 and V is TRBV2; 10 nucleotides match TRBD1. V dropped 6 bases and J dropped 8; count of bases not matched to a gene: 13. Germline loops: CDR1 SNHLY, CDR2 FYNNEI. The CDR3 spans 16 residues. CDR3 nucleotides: TGTGCCAGCAGACATGCCGGGACAGGGGAGGCCGATGAGCAGTTCTTC. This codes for CASRHAGTGEADEQFF.

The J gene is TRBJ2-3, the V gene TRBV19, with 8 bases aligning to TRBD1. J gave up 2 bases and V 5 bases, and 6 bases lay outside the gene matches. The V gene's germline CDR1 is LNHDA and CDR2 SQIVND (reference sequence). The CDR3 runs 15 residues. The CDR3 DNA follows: TGTGCCAGTAGTTACGGGGACAGGATCACAGATACGCAGTATTTT. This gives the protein CASSYGDRITDTQYF.

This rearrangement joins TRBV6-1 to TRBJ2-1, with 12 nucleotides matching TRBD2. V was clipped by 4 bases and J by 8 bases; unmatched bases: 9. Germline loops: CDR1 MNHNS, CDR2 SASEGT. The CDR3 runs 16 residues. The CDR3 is CASSGASGGATHEQFF. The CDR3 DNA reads TGTGCCAGCAGTGGCGCTAGCGGGGGGGCGACTCATGAGCAGTTCTTC.

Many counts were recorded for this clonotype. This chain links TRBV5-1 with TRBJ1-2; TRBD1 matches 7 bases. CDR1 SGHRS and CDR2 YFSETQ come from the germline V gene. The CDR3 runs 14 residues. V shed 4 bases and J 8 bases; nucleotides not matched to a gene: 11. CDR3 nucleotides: TGCGCCAGCAGCGCAGGTCAACAGGGGTCAGGCTACACCTTC. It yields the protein CASSAGQQGSGYTF.

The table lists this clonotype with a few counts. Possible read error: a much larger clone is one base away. The CDR3 sequence is CASSKGLQVTYNEQYF. CDR3 in DNA: TGTGCCAGCAGTAAGGGGTTGCAGGTTACCTACAATGAGCAGTACTTC. The chain is built from TRBV12-3 or TRBV12-4 and TRBJ2-7; D possibly corresponds to TRBD1 (5 bases). V dropped 5 bases and J dropped 7 bases, with 24 bases sitting between them. This CDR3 is 16 amino acids long.

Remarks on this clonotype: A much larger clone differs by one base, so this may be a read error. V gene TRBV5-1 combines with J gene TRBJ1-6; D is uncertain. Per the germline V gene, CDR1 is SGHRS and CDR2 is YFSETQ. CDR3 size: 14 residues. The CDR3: CASSLQVANSPPHF. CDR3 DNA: TGCGCCAGCAGCTTGCAGGTTGCTAATTCACCCCCCCACTTT.

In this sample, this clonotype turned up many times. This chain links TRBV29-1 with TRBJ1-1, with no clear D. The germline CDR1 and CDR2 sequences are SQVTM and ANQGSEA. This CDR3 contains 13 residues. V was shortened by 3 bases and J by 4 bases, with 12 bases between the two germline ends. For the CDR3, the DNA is TGCAGCGTTGATCACGGGGTTAGCACTGAAGCTTTCTTT. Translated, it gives CSVDHGVSTEAFF.

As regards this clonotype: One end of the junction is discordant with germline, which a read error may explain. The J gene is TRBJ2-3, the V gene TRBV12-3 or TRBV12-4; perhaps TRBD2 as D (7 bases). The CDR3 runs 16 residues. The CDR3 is CASRGHGQGREDAQYF. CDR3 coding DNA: TGTGCCAGCAGGGGCCATGGGCAGGGGAGGGAAGATGCGCAGTATTTT.

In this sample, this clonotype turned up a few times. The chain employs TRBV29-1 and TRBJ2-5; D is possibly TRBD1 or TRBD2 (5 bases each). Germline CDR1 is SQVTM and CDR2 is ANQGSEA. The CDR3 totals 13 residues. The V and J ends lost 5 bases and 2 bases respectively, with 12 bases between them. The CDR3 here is CSVRDGPQETQYF. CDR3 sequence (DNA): TGCAGCGTTAGGGACGGCCCACAAGAGACCCAGTACTTC.

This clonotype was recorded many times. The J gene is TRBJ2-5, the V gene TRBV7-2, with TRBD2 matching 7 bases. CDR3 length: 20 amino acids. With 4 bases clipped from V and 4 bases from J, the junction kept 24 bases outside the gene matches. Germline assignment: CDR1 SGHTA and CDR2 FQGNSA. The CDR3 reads CASSSAVRASGVIRGETQYF. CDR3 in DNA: TGTGCCAGCAGCTCCGCTGTTCGAGCTAGCGGAGTAATAAGGGGAGAGACCCAGTACTTC.

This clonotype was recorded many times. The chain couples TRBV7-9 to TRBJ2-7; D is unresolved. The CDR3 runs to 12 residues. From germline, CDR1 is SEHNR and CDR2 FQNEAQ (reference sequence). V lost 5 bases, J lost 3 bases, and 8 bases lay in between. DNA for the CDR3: TGTGCCAGCAGCCCCTCCGACTACGAGCAGTACTTC. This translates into CASSPSDYEQYF.

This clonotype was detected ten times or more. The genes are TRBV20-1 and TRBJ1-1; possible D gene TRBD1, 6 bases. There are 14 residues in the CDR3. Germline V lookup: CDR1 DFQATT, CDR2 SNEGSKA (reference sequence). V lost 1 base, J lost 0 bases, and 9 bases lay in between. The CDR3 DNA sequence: TGCAGTGCTAGAGTCGGGGGCATGAACACTGAAGCTTTCTTT. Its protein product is CSARVGGMNTEAFF.

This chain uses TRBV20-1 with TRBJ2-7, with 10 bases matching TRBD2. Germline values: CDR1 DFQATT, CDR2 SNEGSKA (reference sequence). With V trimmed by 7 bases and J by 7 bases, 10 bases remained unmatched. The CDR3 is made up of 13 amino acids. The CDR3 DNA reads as TGCAGTGTCCAGCGGGGGGGCAAACTGGAGCAGTACTTC. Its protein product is CSVQRGGKLEQYF.